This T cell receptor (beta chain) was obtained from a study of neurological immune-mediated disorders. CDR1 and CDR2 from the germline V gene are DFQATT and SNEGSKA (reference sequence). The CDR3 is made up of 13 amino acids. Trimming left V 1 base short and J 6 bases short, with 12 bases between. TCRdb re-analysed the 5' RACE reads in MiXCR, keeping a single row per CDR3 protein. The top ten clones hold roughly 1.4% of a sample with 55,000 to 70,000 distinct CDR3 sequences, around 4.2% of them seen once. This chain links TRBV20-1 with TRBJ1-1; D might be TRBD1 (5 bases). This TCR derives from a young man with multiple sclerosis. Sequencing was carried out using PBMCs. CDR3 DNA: TGCAGTGCTAGAGCTGGCCCGGGGGCTGAAGCTTTCTTT. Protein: CSARAGPGAEAFF.